This note documents a single T cell receptor (beta chain) sequence. Its antigen specificity is not known. Per-nucleotide qualities are absent, and no much larger clonotype sits a single base away. The identical CDR3 is also encoded by other nucleotide sequences in the sample. The germline V gene provides CDR1 MNHEY and CDR2 SVGAGI. From the cysteine up to the phenylalanine, the CDR3 has a length of 15 residues. Just CDR3 DNA is preserved here, 45 bases in frame from base 1. V is pared back by 0 bases and J by 4 bases, with 12 bases lying between the germline termini. The data were obtained in a study of cytomegalovirus exposure and HLA in healthy donors (dated 2017 in TCRdb). Background on the whole study: In an earlier analysis of approximately 500 of the donors, 276 Gb of sequence data and roughly 100 million unique TCR beta sequences from roughly 200 million T cells were reported. About 300 gigabases of sequencing data and 80 million or so unique TCR sequences were included in an early release covering over 600 HLA-typed donors. Among the roughly 380 genotyped donors, approximately 76% belonged to the genetic ancestry cluster associated with self-reported Caucasian donors. The study aimed to test whether cataloging public T cell receptors could reveal signatures of past pathogen exposure. The study used immunosequencing to profile the T cell repertoires of more than 650 subjects and linked those repertoires to cytomegalovirus serostatus. Besides the first cohort of roughly 640 subjects, a separate validation cohort made up of 120 different subjects was used. To predict cytomegalovirus infection status, the study combined high-throughput TCR immunosequencing, statistical association of individual TCRs with disease status, and machine learning. A later analysis re-analyzed previously published TCR beta repertoires from approximately 670 donors and added high-resolution HLA genotyping to study TCR occurrence patterns. Rather than using new phenotypic data, the later analysis identified candidate immune exposures from TCR beta sequences and from how often those sequences occurred across donors. An earlier analysis of nearly 600 of the donors applied high-throughput TCR beta sequencing to assess whether each TCR beta V gene segment acted as functional or pseudogenic. Alongside the repertoire data, information on donor age, sex, ethnicity and CMV serostatus was compiled. A later genetic analysis used genome-wide SNP genotypes for about 65% of the 666 donors, treating that subset as a discovery cohort. Every repertoire in the discovery cohort had been generated on one and the same sequencing platform. HLA typing included class I and class II loci at four-digit resolution. Typing coverage varied by locus: roughly 620-640 donors for A, B, C, DRB1 and DQB1; approximately 560 for DQA1; about 570 for DPA1; approximately 470 for DPB1. Five DR-DQ haplotypes were handled as single units for association and clustering, since linkage in the cohort was strong. Among around 400 genotyped donors of the cohort, an average of about 220,000 unique TCR beta nucleotide sequences was sequenced per donor, of which 15% to 20% were non-productive.

The cohort consisted of fewer than 700 healthy bone marrow donors. At the time of sampling, every cohort member was nominally healthy, though immune exposures that went unrecorded were likely present. The donor was CMV seronegative and belonged to the group of over 300 seronegative cohort members. Every donor gave a peripheral blood sample, and the peripheral blood mononuclear cells from that sample were used for TCR beta sequencing. Genomic DNA extraction from the blood cell samples was performed with the Qiagen DNeasy Blood Extraction Kit. The library came from the immunoSEQ multiplex PCR assay. A mixture of 60 forward primers for TCR Vbeta segments and 13 reverse primers for TCR Jbeta segments was used in the multiplex PCR. A multiplex PCR assay on genomic DNA amplified the CDR3 region of rearranged TCR beta genes. The Illumina HiSeq System was used to sequence the amplified TCR beta libraries as 87-base-pair reads. As for how the authors treated the data: Across the 700 or so repertoires, a later analysis counted 60 million to 90 million unique TCR beta chains, around 11 million of which were shared by at least two donors. Raw reads were error-corrected and collapsed into unique sequences by a nearest-neighbor algorithm in which closely related sequences were merged to remove PCR and sequencing errors. Alignment of CDR3 sequences to IMGT reference sequences was used to assign V, D and J gene segments. For a sequence to be retained, a match of at least six nucleotides was required to both a V gene segment and a J gene segment. Rearrangements were called productive when the CDR3 lacked stop codons and stayed in frame with V and J; all others were non-productive. Following IMGT convention, CDR3 was defined as the stretch from the second conserved V-encoded cysteine to the conserved J-encoded phenylalanine. The earlier analysis of about 530 of the donors excluded any sequence lacking an unambiguous match to a single V gene segment. An earlier analysis of under 750 of the donors called V segments functional above 56.7% productive rearrangements and segregating when the between-donor standard deviation exceeded 5%. A statistical classification framework was built for diagnosing cytomegalovirus status from the catalog of TCR beta chain sequences. A later analysis assigned V and J genes by comparing TCR nucleotide sequences with IMGT/GENE-DB human TR gene sequences. The TCRdist pipeline was used in a later analysis to assign CDR3 sequences and most-parsimonious VDJ recombination scenarios. A later analysis defined each TCR beta chain by its CDR3 amino acid sequence plus V-gene family, and excluded reads lacking a unique V-gene family. To address suspected cross-contamination and a sequencing artifact, a later analysis removed a few hundred highly shared, low-generation-probability nucleotide sequences. In a later analysis, a clonal expansion index for each public chain was calculated from normalized within-repertoire ranks of inferred template counts. In a later analysis, generation probabilities were computed using a VDJ recombination model fitted to out-of-frame rearrangements, and the results were checked against IGoR. Hypergeometric tests were used in a later analysis to score TCR-TCR, TCR-HLA and TCR-CMV co-occurrence, with a repertoire-size bias correction applied to the TCR pairs. A later analysis estimated false discovery rates by permuting HLA or CMV assignments 20 times. A later analysis grouped co-occurring TCRs with DBSCAN, adding TCRdist sequence similarity when clustering within HLA-allele-positive subsets. Repertoires with fewer than 30,000 or more than 120,000 public chains, plus five repertoires with anomalous nucleotide sharing, were excluded from co-occurrence clustering. TCRdb provides this immuneACCESS table in a form limited to in-frame rearrangements. Some clones are lacking; in checked studies, under half of them reflect an unresolved V gene, and why the rest are absent is not known. V and J calls and clone size are copied from that table; D and trimming were computed from the DNA. For this sample there are fewer than 150,000 clones; around 80% appear just once. The ten largest clones represent 5.1% of the sample.

Results and caveats for the whole study, not just this receptor: The classifier was reported to diagnose cytomegalovirus status with high specificity and sensitivity in both the original cohort and the validation cohort. Over 15 rarely observed V segments, including chromosome 9 orphons, were excluded from the earlier analysis of several hundred of the donors because counts were too low. This cohort had only TCR beta chains sequenced, and the lack of alpha or paired-chain data limited which features could be detected. An earlier analysis of 587 of the donors showed that most TCR beta V segments appeared in productive rearrangements either about 90% or about 30% of the time, which broadly matched IMGT annotations. In a later analysis, some 17,000 TCR beta sequences were associated with specific HLA alleles at a false discovery rate of 0.05. Roughly uniform sequencing depth across donors was assumed in presence/absence analyses, although this assumption may not hold. A total of roughly 160 TCR beta chains were listed by the study as associated with cytomegalovirus. When HLA alleles, especially DR and DQ, strongly co-occurred, TCR associations were difficult to assign to individual alleles. A further reported finding was that TCR beta sequences accurately predicted the HLA-A and HLA-B alleles for most subjects in the first cohort. In a later genetic analysis, fewer N-insertions in productive TCRs were reported among donors in an Asian-associated ancestry cluster than the 666-donor mean. A later analysis found that HLA-associated TCR beta chains were more clonally expanded and had lower generation probabilities than equally common non-associated chains. Correlated functional status among segregating V segments might be attributable to linkage disequilibrium, but an unknown experimental factor could not be ruled out. According to the authors, the approach could potentially be generalized to other disease states and immunological phenotypes. Several of the top co-occurrence clusters appeared to be linked to parvovirus B19, influenza, CMV and Epstein-Barr virus, according to a later analysis. An association between a missense DCLRE1C variant and V-gene and J-gene trimming of TCR beta chains was found in a later genetic analysis and replicated in an independent cohort. Three of the identified cytomegalovirus-associated TCR beta chains were confirmed in vitro to be specific for cytomegalovirus antigens. The 87-base-pair reads could not distinguish some IMGT-functional V segments, including TRBV6-2 and TRBV6-3, so those segments were excluded. Most TCR sequences were observed very rarely across donors, whereas some public TCRs were present in many individuals. According to a later analysis, TCR association rates differed among HLA loci, with DRB1 alleles showing the most associated TCRs and HLA-C alleles showing the fewest. A group of highly shared sequence variants was considered likely to be a technical artifact of the sequencing pipeline. For the cohort, immune exposure information was limited to CMV serostatus. Because HLA typing was unavailable for some donors at each locus, only the typed subset was used in association tests. In a later analysis, most CMV-associated TCR beta chains were found to appear HLA-restricted, with HLA associations seemingly driven largely by CMV exposure.

Sequencing was carried out using PBMCs. The chain joins TRBV6-5 to TRBJ1-2, with a tentative D gene TRBD1 over 5 matching bases. This TCR came from a male donor in good health and CMV-seronegative. The CDR3 has the sequence CASSYSGQGGYGYTF. DNA sequence: TGTGCCAGCAGTTACTCCGGGCAGGGTGGCTATGGCTACACCTTC.